The text below deals with one T cell receptor (beta chain). Method: immunoSEQ multiplex PCR; TCRdb's copy keeps in-frame clones and lacks some. The table includes 35,000 to 40,000 clones, more than 70% detected once. The germline gives CDR1 KGHDR, CDR2 SFDVKD. V was clipped by 0 bases and J by 6 bases, with 7 bases between them. There are 14 residues in the CDR3. These data belong to a study of blood T cell repertoires in COVID-19. The V gene is TRBV24-1, the J gene TRBJ2-2; no firm D call. The sample consisted of peripheral blood. This sequence originates from an older man with active COVID-19. The CDR3 region has the DNA TGTGCCACCAGTGATTTGGGGCCCCCCGGGGAGCTGTTTTTT. Translating it yields CATSDLGPPGELFF.